The 24 T cell receptor beta chains reported below all come from one sample, sequenced in a study of T cells after yellow fever vaccination. TCRdb re-called the 5' RACE reads through MiXCR, storing one row per CDR3 protein. The data hold more than 250,000 distinct CDR3 sequences, with around 6.8% observed a single time. Sequencing was performed on PBMCs, taken about 41 days after the first yellow fever vaccination. The receptors here all came from a man between 18 and 35 years old who received the YFV17D yellow fever vaccine.

The CDR3 nucleotides read TGTGCCAGCAGCTGGGGCGGGGACAATGAGCAGTTCTTC. It codes for CASSWGGDNEQFF. The rearrangement uses TRBV7-2 and TRBJ2-1; D may be TRBD2 (6 bases). The germline CDR1 and CDR2 sequences are SGHTA and FQGNSA. V gave up 4 bases and J gave up 5 bases, with 9 bases separating them. This CDR3 has 13 amino acids.

The rearrangement links TRBV20-1 to TRBJ2-6, with D perhaps assigned TRBD1 or TRBD2 (5 bases each). Germline V gives CDR1 DFQATT, CDR2 SNEGSKA (reference sequence). The CDR3 consists of 16 residues. V was pared by 0 bases and J by 0 bases, with 9 bases between. The CDR3 spells CSAREWGTSGANVLTF. The CDR3 DNA reads as TGCAGTGCTAGAGAGTGGGGGACCTCTGGGGCCAACGTCCTGACTTTC.

The sample holds many counts of this clonotype. This chain connects TRBV3-1 to TRBJ1-1; D gene unclear. The V gene's germline CDR1 is LGHDT and CDR2 YNNKEL (reference sequence). The CDR3 loop spans 13 amino acids. Deletions cut 5 bases from V and 2 bases from J, with 9 bases between. The CDR3 protein is CASSWTGNTEAFF. CDR3 nucleotides: TGTGCCAGCAGCTGGACGGGAAACACTGAAGCTTTCTTT.

There are a few counts of this clonotype. J is TRBJ1-2 and V is TRBV20-1, with TRBD1 as a possible D gene (5 bases). The CDR3 is 14 residues long. Germline CDR1 and CDR2: DFQATT and SNEGSKA (reference sequence). Trimming removed 6 bases from V and 0 bases from J, with 14 bases in between. The CDR3 loop is CSARQPLANYGYTF. CDR3 in DNA: TGCAGTGCCCGACAGCCCTTAGCTAACTATGGCTACACCTTC.

The chain is built from TRBV4-3 and TRBJ2-2; 13 bases agree with TRBD2. The CDR3 extends over 16 amino acids. The V gene's germline CDR1 is LGHNA and CDR2 YSLEER. With V trimmed by 4 bases and J by 3 bases, 2 bases remained unmatched. This CDR3 reads CASSRGLAGDTGELFF. The CDR3 nucleotides are TGCGCCAGCAGCCGTGGACTAGCGGGGGACACCGGGGAGCTGTTTTTT.

This chain uses TRBV25-1 with TRBJ2-5, with 7 bases matching TRBD2. Germline loops: CDR1 MGHDK, CDR2 SYGVNS. The V and J ends lost 6 bases and 4 bases, in that order; junction bases with no gene match: 5. The CDR3 totals 13 residues. CDR3 protein: CASRGGVGETQYF. The CDR3 nucleotides are TGTGCCAGCAGGGGAGGGGTAGGAGAGACCCAGTACTTC.

CDR3 in amino acids: CASSPPSGPLNEQFF. The CDR3 nucleotides read TGTGCCAGCTCACCCCCTAGCGGCCCTCTCAATGAGCAGTTCTTC. The V call is TRBV18, the J call TRBJ2-1; TRBD2 matches at 7 bases. CDR3 size: 15 residues. From germline, CDR1 is KGHSH and CDR2 LQKENI. V was pared by 3 bases and J by 6 bases, with 8 bases of the junction left unmatched.

The V call is TRBV30, the J call TRBJ1-4; a weak D match, TRBD1 (5 bases). Germline CDR1 and CDR2: GTSNPN and SVGIG (reference sequence). This CDR3 region has 11 residues. The V and J ends lost 1 base and 13 bases respectively, with 10 bases between them. CDR3 residues: CAWSALRVLFF. In DNA, the CDR3 is TGTGCCTGGAGTGCCCTCAGGGTACTGTTTTTT.

This clonotype was picked up a small number of times. The chain links TRBV7-9 to TRBJ1-2; 7 bases map to TRBD1. Germline assignment: CDR1 SEHNR and CDR2 FQNEAQ (reference sequence). The CDR3 spans 11 residues. Unmatched junction bases numbered 6, after V lost 5 bases and J lost 12 bases. CDR3 residues: CASSGGQENTF. As DNA, the CDR3 is TGTGCCAGCAGCGGCGGACAGGAAAACACCTTC.

This clonotype was seen only a few times. The chain links TRBV5-5 to TRBJ2-3; no firm D call. This CDR3 is built from 14 residues. V was clipped by 1 base and J by 2 bases, with 8 bases between them. Germline V gene lookup returns CDR1 SGHKS and CDR2 YYEKEE (reference sequence). CDR3 in DNA: TGTGCCAGCAGCTTGTGGCGGATCACAGATACGCAGTATTTT. Translating gives CASSLWRITDTQYF.

The chain employs TRBV20-1 and TRBJ2-2, with D perhaps being TRBD1 or TRBD2 (5 bases each). Trimming left V 3 bases short and J 2 bases short, with 10 bases between. The CDR3 loop spans 14 amino acids. Germline loops: CDR1 DFQATT, CDR2 SNEGSKA (reference sequence). CDR3 region: CSARLRGNTGELFF. The CDR3 nucleotides are TGCAGTGCTAGGTTGAGGGGAAACACCGGGGAGCTGTTTTTT.

V and J are TRBV29-1 and TRBJ1-1, with D uncertain. Trimming removed 6 bases from V and 1 base from J, with 12 bases in between. Germline values: CDR1 SQVTM, CDR2 ANQGSEA. The CDR3 spans 13 residues. This CDR3 reads CSVVGQTNTEAFF. CDR3 DNA: TGCAGCGTGGTCGGGCAGACGAACACTGAAGCTTTCTTT. The full variable domain, rest sourced from reference TRBV29-1 and TRBJ1-1, is SAVISQKPSRDICQRGTSLTIQCQVDSQVTMMFWYRQQPGQSLTLIATANQGSEATYESGFVIDKFPISRPNLTFSTLTVSNMSPEDSSIYLCSVVGQTNTEAFFGQGTRLTVV.

Many counts were recorded for this clonotype. The V and J genes are TRBV7-8 and TRBJ2-3; 12 nucleotides match TRBD2. The V segment lost 5 bases and the J segment 5 bases; nucleotides outside the gene matches: 14. This CDR3 spans 18 amino acids. Per the germline V gene, CDR1 is SGHVS and CDR2 is FQNEAQ. The DNA of the CDR3 is TGTGCCAGCAGCCCGCCTAGCGGGGGGGCCGGGACTGGAGATACGCAGTATTTT. Amino acid sequence: CASSPPSGGAGTGDTQYF.

This clonotype appeared many times. The chain couples TRBV28 to TRBJ2-2; no reliable D call. Germline-derived CDR1 and CDR2 are MDHEN and SYDVKM. CDR3 size: 12 residues. Trimming cost V 7 bases and J 7 bases, with 10 bases left between them. Written as DNA, the CDR3 is TGTGCCAGCACCACCCGTGTCGGGGAGCTGTTTTTT. Its protein is CASTTRVGELFF.

In its sample, this clonotype was seen a few times. This chain links TRBV30 with TRBJ2-7; D unclear. V was pared by 6 bases and J by 2 bases, with 8 bases between. The germline CDR1 and CDR2 sequences are GTSNPN and SVGIG (reference sequence). The CDR3 length is 11 residues. The CDR3 DNA follows: TGTGCCTGTTCAGATACCTACGAGCAGTACTTC. Protein sequence: CACSDTYEQYF.

Only a few counts were recorded for this clonotype. The genes are TRBV14 and TRBJ2-5, with TRBD2 matching over 9 bases. CDR3 length: 16 residues. The V gene's germline CDR1 is SGHDN and CDR2 FVKESK. J lost 3 bases, V lost 4 bases, and 9 bases had no gene match. CDR3 bases: TGTGCCAGCAGCCCAGCGGGGGGCTTTTATGAAGAGACCCAGTACTTC. Amino acid sequence: CASSPAGGFYEETQYF.

The J gene is TRBJ1-6, the V gene TRBV5-1; D is unclear. The CDR3 contains 15 residues. CDR1 is SGHRS, CDR2 YFSETQ, per germline. Trimming removed 1 base from V and 10 bases from J, with 15 bases in between. CDR3 bases: TGCGCCAGCAGCTTGTCGGGGATAAACGGATCACCCCTCCACTTT. It is translated as CASSLSGINGSPLHF.

This clonotype was recorded at least ten times. The chain joins TRBV5-6 to TRBJ2-3, with 7 positions matching TRBD1. This CDR3 contains 14 residues. Germline V lookup: CDR1 SGHDT, CDR2 YYEEEE. After removal of 3 bases from V and 2 bases from J, the junction contained 3 bases not matched to a gene. The DNA for the CDR3 is TGTGCCAGCAGCTACCAGGGGGACACAGATACGCAGTATTTT. It specifies CASSYQGDTDTQYF.

This clonotype was seen more than once but under ten times. This chain uses TRBV4-3 with TRBJ1-3; no reliable D call. This CDR3 comprises 15 residues. V was shortened by 5 bases and J by 0 bases, with 11 bases between the two germline ends. The germline gives CDR1 LGHNA, CDR2 YSLEER. The CDR3 DNA follows: TGCGCCAGCAGCGAGAACATCCTCTCTGGAAACACCATATATTTT. As protein: CASSENILSGNTIYF.

V gene TRBV10-3 combines with J gene TRBJ2-5; the D gene could be TRBD1 or TRBD2 (5 bases each). Germline V gene data show CDR1 as ENHRY and CDR2 as SYGVKD. Trimming removed 2 bases from V and 0 bases from J, with 13 bases in between. The CDR3 runs to 16 residues. The CDR3, as DNA: TGTGCCATCAGTGAGCCGGGGCTAACGTACCAAGAGACCCAGTACTTC. It specifies CAISEPGLTYQETQYF.

The rearrangement uses TRBV12-3 or TRBV12-4 and TRBJ2-1; the match to TRBD2 covers 8 bases. The J segment lost 2 bases and the V segment lost 7 bases, leaving 10 bases of the junction unmatched. This CDR3 has 16 residues. The CDR3 nucleotides are TGTGCCAGCACCTGGGGCGGGGGGACCACCTACAATGAGCAGTTCTTC. As protein: CASTWGGGTTYNEQFF.

This clonotype appeared many times. The V gene is TRBV15, the J gene TRBJ1-6; the D gene is possibly TRBD1 (5 bases). Between the trimmed V and J ends, which lost 0 bases and 10 bases, there was a span of 13 bases. The CDR3 totals 15 residues. Germline loops: CDR1 LNHNV, CDR2 YYDKDF (reference sequence). Here the CDR3 DNA reads TGTGCCACCAGCAGAGATAGGGGAGCCGGATCACCCCTCCACTTT. Residues: CATSRDRGAGSPLHF.

The chain carries TRBV3-1 and TRBJ2-5; no clear D. V lost 6 bases, J lost 2 bases, and 13 bases lay in between. CDR3 length: 14 residues. Germline values: CDR1 LGHDT, CDR2 YNNKEL (reference sequence). The CDR3 DNA sequence: TGTGCCAGCAGTCCGAACGGTTGGCAAGAGACCCAGTACTTC. Residues: CASSPNGWQETQYF.

In this sample, this clonotype turned up once. One end of the junction does not line up with germline, which may come from a read error. V gene TRBV6-2 or TRBV6-3 combines with J gene TRBJ1-5, with 7 nucleotides matching TRBD1. Germline CDR1 and CDR2: MNHEY and SVGEGT. The CDR3 length is 15 residues. Written as DNA, the CDR3 is TGTGCCAGCAGTTACTCGCCAGGGGGAGATCAGCCCCGGCATTTT. Its protein is CASSYSPGGDQPRHF.